What follows are 3 T cell receptor beta chains derived from one specimen sequenced in a study of technical replicates of blood from a handful of donors. The repertoire was sequenced with immunoSEQ multiplex PCR; TCRdb's copy has only in-frame clones and lacks some. Of about 84,000 clones in the sample, 93% were seen once. The sequencing input was T cells isolated from PBMCs. All receptors come from a human donor in good health.

The chain carries TRBV5-5 and TRBJ1-1, with 7 bases aligning to TRBD1. V dropped 1 base and J dropped 7; count of bases not matched to a gene: 1. The CDR3 length is 12 residues. Germline V gives CDR1 SGHKS, CDR2 YYEKEE (reference sequence). CDR3 sequence reads: CASSLWDSEAFF. As DNA, the CDR3 is TGTGCCAGCAGCTTGTGGGACAGTGAAGCTTTCTTT.

The rearrangement links TRBV29-1 to TRBJ1-2; 10 bases are a match to TRBD1. Germline CDR1 SQVTM, CDR2 ANQGSEA. Losses at the gene ends were 1 base for V and 0 bases for J; bases not matched to a gene: 11. CDR3 length: 18 amino acids. The CDR3: CSVEVRGTGEIANYGYTF. The CDR3 coding sequence is TGCAGCGTTGAAGTTAGAGGGACAGGGGAGATAGCTAACTATGGCTACACCTTC.

The chain recombines TRBV11-2 with TRBJ2-7; 11 bases match TRBD2. The CDR3 spans 15 residues. The V and J ends lost 5 bases and 4 bases, in that order; junction bases with no gene match: 7. The germline CDR1 and CDR2 sequences are SGHAT and FQNNGV. As DNA, the CDR3 is TGTGCCAGCAGCCTACCGGGACTAGCGGCTTACGAGCAGTACTTC. It is translated as CASSLPGLAAYEQYF. The variable domain in full, completed from reference TRBV11-2 and TRBJ2-7, reads EAGVAQSPRYKIIEKRQSVAFWCNPISGHATLYWYQQILGQGPKLLIQFQNNGVVDDSQLPKDRFSAERLKGVDSTLKIQPAKLEDSAVYLCASSLPGLAAYEQYFGPGTRLTVT.